This TCR beta chain was recovered during a study of T-cell memory formation after mild COVID-19. The trim removed 6 bases at V and 6 bases at J, leaving 9 bases unmatched. The CDR3 totals 14 residues. Germline-derived CDR1 and CDR2 are MNHEY and SVGEGT. This clonotype showed up just a few times. One entry per CDR3 protein results from TCRdb running MiXCR on the 5' RACE reads. The data contain a few hundred thousand distinct CDR3 sequences, 15% to 20% of them singletons. The V gene is TRBV6-2 or TRBV6-3, the J gene TRBJ2-3; 7 bases are shared with TRBD2. The clonotype originates from a man between 18 and 29 years old who had mild COVID-19 (a few samples of this study predate the infection). Cell type and time point are not known. The sequencing input was PBMCs or a T cell subset sorted from them (not recorded which). The chain's CDR3 is CASRRSGERDTQYF. As DNA, the CDR3 is TGTGCCAGCAGAAGGAGCGGGGAACGGGATACGCAGTATTTT.